This T cell receptor (beta chain) was sequenced for a study of T cells in lung cancer brain metastases. Regarding the study as a whole: Preoperative corticosteroid effects on brain metastasis T cell infiltration were not controlled. Most clones were lesion-specific, with limited overlap between paired lesions (mean Morisita index roughly 0.25). Brain metastases had fewer unique productive clones than primaries (median roughly 1,500 versus 4,600).

CDR3 size: 15 residues. Trimming took off 0 bases at V and 0 bases at J, with 9 bases between the two ends. Germline CDR1 is LGHNA and CDR2 is YSLEER. Regarding this clone: What it binds is not known.

The assay was immunoSEQ multiplex PCR, and TCRdb's table has in-frame clones only and misses some. The table records 4,700 or so clones, over 75% of them present only once. Four to six deparaffinized, unstained about 11 um sections supplied tumor areas macrodissected using marked H&E slides as a guide. This chain links TRBV4-3 with TRBJ2-7; unclear D gene. Sequences were obtained from tumor tissue from a brain metastasis. The TCR comes from a woman in her forties or fifties with non-small cell lung cancer that had spread to the brain. For the CDR3, the DNA is TGCGCCAGCAGCCAAGATAAGCAGAGCTCCTACGAGCAGTACTTC. Translation: CASSQDKQSSYEQYF.